These 13 T cell receptor beta chains were all obtained from the same sample, sequenced in a study of control samples from healthy donors and cancer patients. Libraries were prepared by immunoSEQ multiplex PCR; TCRdb keeps only in-frame clonotypes and omits some of them. The sample holds 78,000 or so clones, about 88% seen once. The sample taken for sequencing was blood. All receptors come from a woman aged 45 to 65 in good health.

The V gene is TRBV12-3 or TRBV12-4, the J gene TRBJ1-3; D gene unclear. This CDR3 has 13 amino acids. V gave up 7 bases and J gave up 4 bases, with 11 bases separating them. In nucleotides, the CDR3 is TGTGCCAGCAAGATATCGTGGGGAAACACCATATATTTT. Protein sequence: CASKISWGNTIYF.

The chain recombines TRBV30 with TRBJ2-6, with a weak D call TRBD2 (5 bases). Germline CDR1 GTSNPN, CDR2 SVGIG (reference sequence). Trimming left V 5 bases short and J 0 bases short, with 8 bases between. The length of the CDR3 is 14 residues. CDR3 DNA sequence: TGTGCCTGGGGTGGAGGCTCTGGGGCCAACGTCCTGACTTTC. This gives the protein CAWGGGSGANVLTF.

The chain carries TRBV9 and TRBJ2-7, with 7 bases matching TRBD2. The junction had 2 bases not matched to a gene; V was cut back by 4 bases and J by 4 bases. Germline V CDR1 and CDR2: SGDLS, YYNGEE. The CDR3 runs to 12 residues. CDR3 coding DNA: TGTGCCAGCAGCCCCGGGAGGTACGAGCAGTACTTC. This translates into CASSPGRYEQYF.

The gene calls are TRBV28 and TRBJ2-7; TRBD1 agrees at 9 bases. Germline V CDR1 and CDR2: MDHEN, SYDVKM. This CDR3 contains 14 residues. The trim removed 6 bases at V and 2 bases at J, leaving 5 bases unmatched. The CDR3 DNA sequence: TGTGCCAGCAGCCGCCGGGACAGGGCCTACGAGCAGTACTTC. Protein sequence: CASSRRDRAYEQYF.

V usage is TRBV12-3 or TRBV12-4 and J usage is TRBJ1-5; D gene unclear. Trimming shortened V by 6 bases and J by 5 bases, and 11 bases separated the two germline ends. The CDR3 spans 13 residues. CDR3 in amino acids: CASRPQEDQPQHF. CDR3 nucleotide sequence: TGTGCCAGCAGGCCCCAGGAGGATCAGCCCCAGCATTTT.

V and J are TRBV5-4 and TRBJ1-1, with 12 nucleotides matching TRBD1. Per the germline V gene, CDR1 is SGHNT and CDR2 is YYREEE (reference sequence). This CDR3 is 14 amino acids long. After removal of 2 bases from V and 11 bases from J, the junction contained 7 bases not matched to a gene. The CDR3 nucleotides are TGTGCCAGCAGCTTTCCGGGACAGGGGGCGCGGGCTTTCTTT. Protein product: CASSFPGQGARAFF.

This chain connects TRBV19 to TRBJ2-1; 9 bases fit TRBD2. Trimming cost V 5 bases and J 10 bases; bases outside gene matches: 15. The CDR3 covers 16 residues. CDR1 LNHDA and CDR2 SQIVND come from the germline V gene (reference sequence). In DNA, the CDR3 is TGTGCCAGTAGTCCCTCCCCCAGCGGGGCGGGGGGGGAGCAGTTCTTC. Translating it yields CASSPSPSGAGGEQFF. Full variable domain (missing parts from reference TRBV19 and TRBJ2-1): DGGITQSPKYLFRKEGQNVTLSCEQNLNHDAMYWYRQDPGQGLRLIYYSQIVNDFQKGDIAEGYSVSREKKESFPLTVTSAQKNPTAFYLCASSPSPSGAGGEQFFGPGTRLTVL.

As concerns this clone: Other DNA sequences of this sample code for an identical CDR3. The chain combines TRBV3-1 (or the pseudogene TRBV3-2) with TRBJ2-1; 10 nucleotides match TRBD2. V was pared by 0 bases and J by 9 bases, with 11 bases of the junction left unmatched. This CDR3 is 17 amino acids long. CDR1 and CDR2 from the germline V gene are LGHDT and YNNKEL (reference sequence). The DNA of the CDR3 is TGTGCCAGCAGCCAAGATAGGGGTGTGAGCGGGGGGGCTGAGCAGTTCTTC. Its protein product is CASSQDRGVSGGAEQFF.

V is TRBV2 and J is TRBJ1-2, with D unresolved. Germline loops: CDR1 SNHLY, CDR2 FYNNEI. V gave up 7 bases and J gave up 0 bases, with 12 bases separating them. The CDR3 contains 14 residues. CDR3 DNA: TGTGCCAGCAAAGCCGAATCTACTAACTATGGCTACACCTTC. As protein: CASKAESTNYGYTF.

The chain carries TRBV24-1 and TRBJ2-3; TRBD2 matches 12 bases. Germline CDR1 is KGHDR and CDR2 is SFDVKD. CDR3 size: 19 residues. Trimming took 3 bases from V and 3 from J; bases not matched to a gene: 12. CDR3 in amino acids: CATSDETSGGHLVTDTQYF. The CDR3 DNA sequence: TGTGCCACCAGTGATGAGACTAGCGGGGGTCACCTGGTGACAGATACGCAGTATTTT.

The chain joins TRBV14 to TRBJ1-5, with D tentatively TRBD1 (5 bases). This CDR3 contains 14 residues. Per the germline V gene, CDR1 is SGHDN and CDR2 is FVKESK. Trimming removed 1 base from V and 6 bases from J, with 10 bases in between. In nucleotides, the CDR3 is TGTGCCAGCAGCCAAGTCAGGGTAGGTCAGCCCCAGCATTTT. Protein product: CASSQVRVGQPQHF.

This clone was seen only once. V usage is TRBV5-5 and J usage is TRBJ2-3; 11 bases match TRBD2. This CDR3 has 14 amino acids. Germline trimming cut 5 bases from V and 2 bases from J; bases unmatched to any gene: 1. Germline V CDR1 and CDR2: SGHKS, YYEKEE (reference sequence). The CDR3 sequence: CASRGLADTDTQYF. CDR3 coding DNA: TGTGCCAGCAGGGGACTAGCGGACACAGATACGCAGTATTTT.

The chain has TRBV6-1 and TRBJ1-2; TRBD1 aligns across 7 bases. Germline-derived CDR1 and CDR2 are MNHNS and SASEGT. This CDR3 has 15 residues. The J segment lost 8 bases and the V segment lost 2 bases, leaving 11 bases of the junction unmatched. The CDR3 DNA reads as TGTGCCAGCAGTGAATACGGAGACAGGGCTCTCGGCTACACCTTC. Translation gives CASSEYGDRALGYTF.